This note documents a single T cell receptor beta chain sequence. This CDR3 region has 16 residues. V dropped 0 bases and J dropped 4; count of bases not matched to a gene: 9. CDR1 and CDR2 from the germline V gene are MNHEY and SVGEGT. This sample stems from a study of blood T cell repertoires in COVID-19. Self-reported history from a screening survey and questionnaire set each donor's cohort. Before being deemed recovered, Cohort 3 donors had two negative PCRs, clearance, or symptom resolution. In the original analysis: By means of reference gene primer amplification, nucleated cell counts were estimated. Profiling relied on immunoSEQ multiplex PCR, and the TCRdb table lists in-frame clones only, not all of them. From that table come the V and J calls and clone size; the DNA was used to work out D and trimming. This table has 400,000 to 450,000 clones, less than 95% appearing once.

This TCR was recovered from a man aged 18 to 30 who had recovered from COVID-19. V usage is TRBV6-2 or TRBV6-3 and J usage is TRBJ2-7; 7 nucleotides line up with TRBD1. Sequenced sample: PBMCs or T cells enriched from blood (not recorded which). The CDR3 reads CASSYSPGQQKYEQYF. The CDR3 nucleotides are TGTGCCAGCAGTTACTCGCCGGGACAGCAAAAGTACGAGCAGTACTTC.